Below are 6 T cell receptor beta chains sequenced from a single sample in a study of siplizumab effects on memory and regulatory T cells. TCRdb keeps only in-frame clones here, not all; method: immunoSEQ multiplex PCR. The sample records 60,000 to 70,000 clones, 80% to 90% being singletons. Input material: Tregs sorted from blood. The source of these receptors is a human donor in good health.

This rearrangement joins TRBV6-1 to TRBJ2-7, with D perhaps matching TRBD1 or TRBD2 (6 bases each). V was shortened by 1 base and J by 9 bases, with 10 bases between the two germline ends. The germline V gene encodes CDR1 MNHNS and CDR2 SASEGT. CDR3 size: 12 residues. The DNA for the CDR3 is TGTGCCAGCAGTGAAGGGGGGGCAGGGCAGTACTTC. Translated: CASSEGGAGQYF.

Written as DNA, the CDR3 is TGTGCCAGCAGCTACGGACTAGCGGGATTCTACGAGCAGTACTTC. Translating gives CASSYGLAGFYEQYF. The V and J genes are TRBV9 and TRBJ2-7; 12 nucleotides agree with TRBD2. The CDR3 covers 15 residues. Germline V gene data show CDR1 as SGDLS and CDR2 as YYNGEE. The V segment lost 4 bases and the J segment 3 bases; nucleotides outside the gene matches: 5.

The chain joins TRBV2 to TRBJ2-2, with D possibly TRBD1 on 5 matching bases. CDR3 length equals 14 residues. V was trimmed by 5 bases and J by 5 bases, leaving 12 bases between them. Germline V gene sequence: CDR1 SNHLY, CDR2 FYNNEI. The CDR3 nucleotides read TGTGCCAGCAGTTTGGCAGGGCATACCGGGGAGCTGTTTTTT. Its protein is CASSLAGHTGELFF.

CDR3 sequence reads: CASSNSVRRSPLHF. The DNA of the CDR3 is TGTGCCAGCAGCAATTCGGTTCGGCGTTCACCCCTCCACTTT. The chain joins TRBV21-1 to TRBJ1-6. TRBV21-1 has pseudogene status. The CDR3 runs 14 residues.

This rearrangement joins TRBV12-5 to TRBJ1-1; 8 bases map to TRBD1. V lost 1 base to trimming and J lost 6 bases; unmatched junction nucleotides: 7. The CDR3 extends over 15 amino acids. Germline CDR1 is LGHNT and CDR2 is FRNRAP. The CDR3 spells CASGLAYVGQAEAFF. In DNA form, the CDR3 reads TGTGCTAGTGGTTTGGCGTACGTGGGACAGGCTGAAGCTTTCTTT.

The CDR3 region has the DNA TGTGCCAGCTCACACCCGGTGGAGACCGGGGAGCTGTTTTTT. Amino acids: CASSHPVETGELFF. This sequence joins TRBV18 and TRBJ2-2; no firm D call. Germline-derived CDR1 and CDR2 are KGHSH and LQKENI. With 4 bases removed from V and 5 bases from J, the gap between germline ends came to 11 bases. CDR3 size: 14 residues.